This T cell receptor beta chain was captured by sequencing in a study of molecular identifiers for immune sequencing clone quantification. On the study more broadly: RNA, taken in replicates from around 18,000 or 91,000 naive CD8 cells, was split five ways, with four sequenced.

Previously described methods with listed TCR primers produced the bulk TCR libraries. In TCRdb, the PCR reads were re-called with MiXCR into one record per CDR3 protein. The repertoire holds about 640,000 distinct CDR3 sequences, just under 20% seen once, with approximately 0.9% in the top ten. This clonotype was seen many times. Trimming took off 0 bases at V and 0 bases at J, with 12 bases between the two ends. The CDR3 spans 16 residues. Germline CDR1 reads MNHNY; CDR2 reads SVGAGI (reference sequence). The sample comprised naive CD8+ T cells from blood, with Jurkat cell RNA spiked in. The subset was: FACS-sorted CD8+CD4-CCR7+CD45RA+ naive T cells. J is TRBJ2-7 and V is TRBV6-6; maybe TRBD1 (6 bases). The receptor was isolated from a human donor in good health. Some libraries in this study had Jurkat cell RNA spiked in. The CDR3 here is CASSYSPGANSYEQYF. The CDR3 nucleotides read TGTGCCAGCAGTTACTCGCCAGGGGCCAACTCCTACGAGCAGTACTTC.